This entry lists 20 T cell receptor beta chains sequenced from one sample in a study of blood T cell repertoires in COVID-19. Repertoires were generated with immunoSEQ multiplex PCR, while TCRdb's copy carries only in-frame clones and drops some. The top ten hold 3% to 3.5% of the sample, which has fewer than 250,000 clones, roughly 84% seen once. The sample was PBMCs or T cells enriched from blood (not recorded which). Receptors originate from a woman in her 30s who had been exposed to COVID-19.

This clone was counted a single time. The chain carries TRBV9 and TRBJ2-5; D is possibly TRBD1 (6 bases). The ends were cut back, 0 bases at V and 2 bases at J, with 11 bases in the middle. The CDR3 is made up of 15 amino acids. CDR1 SGDLS and CDR2 YYNGEE come from the germline V gene. The DNA for the CDR3 is TGTGCCAGCAGCGTAGTTGGACAGCTACAAGAGACCCAGTACTTC. It specifies CASSVVGQLQETQYF.

The rearrangement uses TRBV6-5 and TRBJ1-1; D is possibly TRBD1 (5 bases). Between the trimmed V and J ends, which lost 6 bases and 7 bases, there was a span of 21 bases. Per the germline V gene, CDR1 is MNHEY and CDR2 is SVGAGI. This CDR3 region has 15 residues. The CDR3 sequence is CASSPNPQVSGEAFF. CDR3 nucleotides: TGTGCCAGCAGCCCCAACCCACAGGTATCGGGTGAAGCTTTCTTT.

This chain links TRBV5-1 with TRBJ1-2, with 7 bases identical to TRBD1. CDR3 length: 15 amino acids. The ends lost 2 bases at V and 4 bases at J; junction bases unmatched: 8. Germline assignment: CDR1 SGHRS and CDR2 YFSETQ. The CDR3: CASSFVQGDSYGYTF. The CDR3 nucleotides are TGCGCCAGCAGCTTCGTCCAGGGGGATAGCTATGGCTACACCTTC.

This chain uses TRBV2 with TRBJ2-3; TRBD1 agrees at 10 bases. CDR3 length: 17 residues. V lost 3 bases, J lost 4 bases, and 10 bases stayed unmatched. In germline, CDR1 is SNHLY, CDR2 FYNNEI. The DNA of the CDR3 is TGTGCCAGCAGTGACACGGGACAGGGGAAAGACCCAGATACGCAGTATTTT. It is translated as CASSDTGQGKDPDTQYF.

This chain links TRBV5-1 with TRBJ2-7, with 9 bases identical to TRBD2. The J call may not be correct, given that the DNA end is closer to TRBJ2-1. CDR1 and CDR2 (germline): SGHRS, YFSETQ. The CDR3 has 18 amino acids. CDR3: CASSLVASGAGSYNEQFF. In nucleotides, the CDR3 is TGCGCCAGCAGCTTAGTCGCTAGCGGGGCCGGCTCCTACAATGAGCAGTTCTTC.

This rearrangement joins TRBV6-2 or TRBV6-3 to TRBJ2-1; weak D call: TRBD2 (6 bases). This CDR3 contains 19 residues. V dropped 3 bases and J dropped 0 bases, with 21 bases sitting between them. CDR1 MNHEY and CDR2 SVGEGT come from the germline V gene. The CDR3 sequence: CASSYPMAGSLYSYNEQFF. The DNA of the CDR3 is TGTGCCAGCAGTTATCCGATGGCGGGGAGCCTATACTCCTACAATGAGCAGTTCTTC.

The chain employs TRBV5-1 and TRBJ2-1; 8 bases map to TRBD2. J gave up 0 bases and V 7 bases, and 9 bases lay outside the gene matches. The V gene's germline CDR1 is SGHRS and CDR2 YFSETQ. This CDR3 has 16 residues. The CDR3 here is CASVSGGSRSYNEQFF. The DNA for the CDR3 is TGCGCCAGCGTCAGCGGGGGTAGCCGCTCCTACAATGAGCAGTTCTTC.

About this clone itself: Mismatch with germline at one junction end may stem from a read error. V and J are TRBV30 and TRBJ1-2, with 9 bases matching TRBD1. The CDR3 is 12 amino acids. Germline loops: CDR1 GTSNPN, CDR2 SVGIG (reference sequence). CDR3 residues: CAWLPAGQGSHF. The CDR3 nucleotides read TGTGCCTGGCTGCCCGCGGGACAGGGCTCCCACTTC.

The chain combines TRBV3-1 (or the pseudogene TRBV3-2) with TRBJ1-5; D unresolved. This CDR3 is built from 13 residues. The germline V gene has CDR1 LGHDT and CDR2 YNNKEL (reference sequence). The germline V and J ends were trimmed by 2 bases and 2 bases, with 4 bases remaining between them. CDR3 amino acids: CASSQQGNQPQHF. The CDR3 DNA sequence: TGTGCCAGCAGCCAACAGGGCAATCAGCCCCAGCATTTT.

The chain is built from TRBV9 and TRBJ1-1, with TRBD1 identical over 11 bases. CDR3 size: 14 residues. Germline loops: CDR1 SGDLS, CDR2 YYNGEE. After removal of 3 bases from V and 7 bases from J, the junction contained 5 bases not matched to a gene. The DNA for the CDR3 is TGTGCCAGCAGCGCCGGACAGGGGGCGCGTGAAGCTTTCTTT. This translates into CASSAGQGAREAFF.

The chain carries TRBV7-9 and TRBJ2-2; D possibly corresponds to TRBD2 (5 bases). The length of the CDR3 is 15 residues. Looked up from germline, CDR1 is SEHNR and CDR2 is FQNEAQ (reference sequence). V was shortened by 1 base and J by 1 base, with 7 bases between the two germline ends. The CDR3 coding sequence is TGTGCCAGCAGCTTAGTGGCGGGGAACACCGGGGAGCTGTTTTTT. It specifies CASSLVAGNTGELFF.

The chain couples TRBV19 to TRBJ1-2; 9 nucleotides align to TRBD1. Trimming cost V 2 bases and J 7 bases; bases outside gene matches: 5. Germline V CDR1 and CDR2: LNHDA, SQIVND (reference sequence). CDR3 size: 14 residues. The CDR3 loop reads CASSIWTGDGGYTF. CDR3 in DNA: TGTGCCAGTAGTATATGGACAGGGGATGGTGGCTACACCTTC.

The gene calls are TRBV4-2 and TRBJ1-2, with 7 positions matching TRBD1. The CDR3 is made up of 15 amino acids. Per the germline V gene, CDR1 is LGHNA and CDR2 is YNFKEQ. V was clipped by 0 bases and J by 2 bases; unmatched bases: 3. CDR3: CASSQEGGQNYGYTF. The DNA for the CDR3 is TGTGCCAGCAGCCAAGAGGGGGGACAGAACTATGGCTACACCTTC.

This clone was counted between two and nine times. The rearrangement joins TRBV28 to TRBJ1-6; 7 bases are shared with TRBD1. CDR3 length equals 14 residues. V shed 7 bases and J 4 bases; nucleotides not matched to a gene: 4. Germline V lookup: CDR1 MDHEN, CDR2 SYDVKM. The CDR3 bases are TGTGCCAGCACCCGGGACAGATATAATTCACCCCTCCACTTT. The encoded protein is CASTRDRYNSPLHF. Supplemented by reference TRBV28 and TRBJ1-6, the full variable domain reads DVKVTQSSRYLVKRTGEKVFLECVQDMDHENMFWYRQDPGLGLRLIYFSYDVKMKEKGDIPEGYSVSREKKERFSLILESASTNQTSMYLCASTRDRYNSPLHFGNGTRLTVT.

About this clone itself: This clone may be a read error of a much larger clone one base away. The J gene is TRBJ2-7, the V gene TRBV27, with 10 bases fitting TRBD1. This CDR3 comprises 14 residues. The germline V gene has CDR1 MNHEY and CDR2 SMNVEV (reference sequence). J was trimmed by 2 bases and V by 6 bases; bases with no gene match: 4. The CDR3 DNA follows: TGTGCCAGCAGGTCCGGGACAGGGGCCTACGAGCAGTACTTC. Its protein product is CASRSGTGAYEQYF.

The chain links TRBV5-1 to TRBJ2-3; 11 bases map to TRBD2. The CDR3 contains 19 residues. With V trimmed by 4 bases and J by 1 base, 14 bases remained unmatched. The V gene's germline CDR1 is SGHRS and CDR2 YFSETQ. The CDR3 loop is CASSAPLSGGAGGTDTQYF. CDR3 sequence (DNA): TGCGCCAGCAGCGCACCACTTAGCGGGGGGGCTGGGGGCACAGATACGCAGTATTTT.

This chain uses TRBV3-1 (or the pseudogene TRBV3-2) with TRBJ1-1; no clear D gene. The CDR3 length is 14 residues. Germline V CDR1 and CDR2: LGHDT, YNNKEL (reference sequence). V was cut by 4 bases and J by 0 bases, with 9 bases left in between. As DNA, the CDR3 is TGTGCCAGCAGCCTGCGGTGGTTGAACACTGAAGCTTTCTTT. Protein product: CASSLRWLNTEAFF.

The rearrangement joins TRBV28 to TRBJ1-2; possible D gene TRBD1, 6 bases. CDR1 and CDR2 from the germline V gene are MDHEN and SYDVKM. The CDR3 extends over 16 amino acids. Trimming shortened V by 2 bases and J by 4 bases, and 17 bases separated the two germline ends. CDR3 sequence: CASSLIAGGRGYGYTF. CDR3 nucleotides: TGTGCCAGCAGTTTAATTGCGGGGGGGCGCGGCTATGGCTACACCTTC.

This sequence joins TRBV29-1 and TRBJ1-1, with D unresolved. The CDR3 runs to 13 residues. Germline V CDR1 and CDR2: SQVTM, ANQGSEA. V lost 5 bases and J lost 2, with 12 bases in between. CDR3 residues: CSVRHTPNTEAFF. The CDR3 DNA reads as TGCAGCGTTCGCCACACGCCAAACACTGAAGCTTTCTTT.

V is TRBV19 and J is TRBJ1-1; TRBD1 agrees at 7 bases. V lost 6 bases, J lost 4 bases, and 8 bases stayed unmatched. The CDR3 is 14 amino acids. Per the germline V gene, CDR1 is LNHDA and CDR2 is SQIVND (reference sequence). CDR3 nucleotides: TGTGCCAGTAGCCAACAGGGGAGAGGCACTGAAGCTTTCTTT. Its protein is CASSQQGRGTEAFF.